Included here is one TCR beta chain sequence, with context. In this sample, this clonotype turned up many times. Its binding antigen is unknown. One base away there is no much larger clone; base qualities are not given. These data are taken from a study of T cells in Graves' hyperthyroidism and ophthalmopathy (dated by TCRdb to between 2017 and 2020). At the level of the whole study: Peripheral blood was sampled at the time of initial diagnosis, prior to any treatment. Prospective prediction of ophthalmopathy was tested in an independent validation cohort of 18 to 20 hyperthyroidism patients and 15 to 17 patients who later progressed to ophthalmopathy. In about 6 Graves' hyperthyroidism patients, the study also compared T-cell repertoires from thyroid tissue with T-cell repertoires from blood. The paper describes TCR Vbeta CDR3 sequencing of 120 to 150 peripheral blood samples, made up of fewer than 50 ophthalmopathy patients, around 73 hyperthyroidism patients and approximately 17 progressor patients. The 75 to 100 discovery patients were randomly split 7:3 into training and test sets. After blood sampling, hyperthyroidism patients were treated with methimazole at a starting dose of 30 mg daily, and ophthalmopathy patients were treated with high-dose intravenous methylprednisolone. To identify distinguishing TCR V-J signatures, a discovery cohort of around 100 patients was used, comprising 43 with Graves' ophthalmopathy and around 57 with stable Graves' hyperthyroidism.

The TCR beta CDR3 regions were amplified from the RNA transcripts. For the first round of RT-PCR on the TCR CDR3, the HTBI primer set was used together with the Qiagen OneStep RT-PCR kit. A second multiplex PCR round built the libraries, followed by size selection and purification. The libraries were sequenced on an Illumina HiSeq2000 using paired-end 100 bp reads. From the authors' description of their analysis: SOAPnuke was used to process the raw data, with reads discarded if the reads contained adapters or uncalled bases, had a mean Phred below 15, or lacked an exact constant-primer or identifier match. High-quality paired reads were merged using COPE v1.2.5, and each unique nucleotide sequence was defined as a clonotype. Clonotypes were aligned to IMGT TRBV, TRBD and TRBJ reference segments using MiTCR v1.1. The analysis was restricted to V-J combinations with a frequency above 0.0001, which together covered about 99% of the repertoires. A TCS score was defined as the ratio between F50 (clonal expansion) and ExV (chaos), using BLOSUM62-based TCRdist between CDR3 peptides within each V-J. Welch's t-statistics and random forest reduced approximately 520 V-J features to roughly 13, which were used in a naive Bayes classifier (R e1071). The public reads were quality trimmed at Q25 with fastp and then assembled into clones with MiXCR by TCRdb, keeping productive beta chains. A single entry per CDR3 protein holds the most common genes and DNA from its merged rows. Here the V and J calls rest on TCRdb's processing, not on the authors' analysis. In this sample the table shows about 610,000 distinct CDR3 sequences, 16% of which occur a single time. The ten largest clones add up to 2.5% to 4% of the sample.

Its CDR3 holds 17 amino acids, cysteine through phenylalanine. Only CDR3 DNA is held: 51 bases, read in frame from base 1. V was cut back by 2 bases and J by 1 base, leaving a gap of 16 bases between them. The investigation overall reported the following: In validation, progression to ophthalmopathy was predicted by the model with roughly 71% sensitivity and around 76% specificity, a median of around 5.9 months before onset. No statistical method was used to set the sample size in advance, and investigators knew the group allocation. Most expanded thyroid clonotypes (frequency above 0.001) were also detected in blood, suggesting blood repertoires may reflect thyroid immune responses. Ophthalmopathy was separated from stable hyperthyroidism by a 13 V-J signature model, with about 88% sensitivity and approximately 81% specificity obtained in cross-validation and 80%/75% obtained in testing.

In the ophthalmopathy patients, disease was moderately to severely active, with a Clinical Activity Score of 3 or more, a NOSPECS grade of 4 or more, and a duration of less than 3 months. Exclusion was applied to patients with uncontrolled infections, other autoimmune diseases, pregnancy or lactation. Diagnoses were based on clinical symptoms, serum thyroxine and TRAb, thyroid ultrasound and orbital computed tomography. PBMCs were isolated from 10 ml of fresh peripheral blood by Ficoll-Paque density gradient centrifugation. Total RNA was extracted using Trizol reagent, and RNA quality was assessed on an Agilent 2100 Bioanalyzer.

The material sequenced was blood. The chain employs TRBV12-3 or TRBV12-4 and TRBJ2-3, and the D gene may be TRBD1, 5 bases matching. The TCR comes from a woman aged 40 to 50 with Graves' ophthalmopathy. The nucleotide sequence is given as TGTGCCAGCAGTTTATCCGACCGGACAATACGCACAGATACGCAGTATTTT. Its protein is CASSLSDRTIRTDTQYF.